Listed below are T cell receptor beta chains from one sample, sequenced in a study of blood T cell repertoires in COVID-19. Profiled with immunoSEQ multiplex PCR; TCRdb holds only in-frame clones, not every one. The table has about 68,000 clones, 75% to 90% seen once. Input material: peripheral blood. Source of these receptors: a human donor in a cohort sampled during active COVID-19. CDR3s include the opening cysteine and the closing phenylalanine or tryptophan. The D gene is left open where the match is weak. Clone size is stated in some rows and not others, as once, few, many or a class when expanded.

D	V	J	size	DNA	CDR3
.	TRBV28	TRBJ1-1	.	TGTGCCAGCAGTTCCGAAAGGGGATCCACTGAAGCTTTCTTT	CASSSERGSTEAFF
.	TRBV7-3	TRBJ1-2	.	TGTGCCAGCAGCTCGGACCAGGGGGGCTACACCTTC	CASSSDQGGYTF
.	TRBV21-1	TRBJ1-5	.	TGTGCCAGCAGCAAAGAAATCGGGGACAGAAGCAATCAGCCCCAGCATTTT	CASSKEIGDRSNQPQHF
.	TRBV28	TRBJ1-2	.	TGTGCCAGCACGTCGGGGGGGGGCAGCAGCTATGGCTACACCTTC	CASTSGGGSSYGYTF
.	TRBV9	TRBJ2-7	.	TGTGCCAGCAGCGCCGACACCCCCTACGAGCAGTACTTC	CASSADTPYEQYF
.	TRBV28	TRBJ1-1	many	TGTGCCAGCAGTTTACAGAACACTGAAGCTTTCTTT	CASSLQNTEAFF
.	TRBV28	TRBJ2-2	.	TGTGCCAGCAGCGTAGGGGTTACCGGGGAGCTGTTTTTT	CASSVGVTGELFF
.	TRBV5-1	TRBJ2-2	.	TGCGCCAGCAGCTTTAGTCCATACCGCAAAGCCGGGGAGCTGTTTTTT	CASSFSPYRKAGELFF
.	TRBV20-1	TRBJ1-1	once	TGCAGTGCCAAAGTGAGAGTGTCGCCTTTCTTT	CSAKVRVSPFF
.	TRBV2	TRBJ2-3	once	TGTGCCAGCGATAACCAGGGATTAAGCACAGATACGCAGTATTTT	CASDNQGLSTDTQYF
.	TRBV7-8	TRBJ2-3	.	TGTGCCAGCAGCTTACTCGGGAGTGGATCTACAGATACGCAGTATTTT	CASSLLGSGSTDTQYF
TRBD2	TRBV6-4	TRBJ2-7	.	TGTGCCAGCAGTGACGGACTAGCGGGAGAGCAGTACTTC	CASSDGLAGEQYF
TRBD1	TRBV5-4	TRBJ2-2	.	TGTGCCAGCAGCGGGGACAGCTCATCTGAGTTGTTTTTT	CASSGDSSSELFF
.	TRBV19	TRBJ2-5	.	TGTGCCAGTAGCACAGGACGGCTGGCGGAGACCCAGTACTTC	CASSTGRLAETQYF
.	TRBV27	TRBJ2-7	.	TGTGCCAGCAGGTCGAGGAAGGAGCAGTACTTC	CASRSRKEQYF
.	TRBV28	TRBJ2-4	.	TGTGCCAGCAGTCGAAACAGGGTGGACATTCAGTACTTC	CASSRNRVDIQYF
.	TRBV11-2	TRBJ2-7	.	TGTGCCAGCAGCCGGCCTCAGGCACCTTTCTACGAGCAGTACTTC	CASSRPQAPFYEQYF
.	TRBV30	TRBJ2-2	.	TGTGCCTGGAGTGATACGGGCACCGGGGAGCTGTTTTTT	CAWSDTGTGELFF
.	TRBV27	TRBJ1-3	.	TGTGCCAGCAGTTCCCGATTGGGCGCTGGAAACACCATATATTTT	CASSSRLGAGNTIYF
.	TRBV28	TRBJ2-2	.	TGTGCCAGCAGGCGGAACACCGGGGAGCTGTTTTTT	CASRRNTGELFF
TRBD1	TRBV6-5	TRBJ1-1	.	TGTGCCAGCAGTCCTCAGGGGGCTAGGGACACTGAAGCTTTCTTT	CASSPQGARDTEAFF
.	TRBV4-3	TRBJ1-2	.	TGCGCCAGCAGCCCTAACCATATATTCAACAGCGCGGGGCATGGCTACACCTTC	CASSPNHIFNSAGHGYTF
.	TRBV4-1	TRBJ2-1	once	TGCGCCAGCAGCCAAGATTTAGTCCTTAATTACAATGAGCAGTTCTTC	CASSQDLVLNYNEQFF